This is a list of T cell receptor beta chains from one sample in a study of T cell responses to AZD1222 COVID-19 vaccine. Only in-frame clones appear in the TCRdb table, and some are missing; sequencing was by immunoSEQ multiplex PCR. Of approximately 190,000 clones listed, 80% to 95% are singletons. Source: peripheral blood, taken on day 0 of AZD1222 vaccination. These receptors were taken from an adult in good health. CDR3s include the opening cysteine and the closing phenylalanine or tryptophan. D genes are given only for firm matches. The listing skips clone size in some rows; elsewhere it reads once, few, many or a size class.

>TRBJ1-1|-|-|TRBV7-9
CASSLAENTEAFF
TGTGCCAGCAGCTTAGCAGAGAACACTGAAGCTTTCTTT
>TRBJ2-1|-|-|TRBV6-5
CASSRKGEYNEQFF
TGTGCCAGCAGCCGAAAGGGAGAGTACAATGAGCAGTTCTTC
>TRBJ1-4|-|-|TRBV7-9
CASSGSVGRGEKLFF
TGTGCCAGCAGCGGGTCGGTAGGCAGGGGAGAAAAACTGTTTTTT
>TRBJ1-2|-|once|TRBV7-8
CASSPERGLGGYTF
TGTGCCAGCAGCCCGGAGCGGGGCCTCGGTGGCTACACCTTC
>TRBJ1-1|-|few|TRBV7-9
CASTGVSNTEAFF
TGTGCCAGCACCGGAGTTTCGAACACTGAAGCTTTCTTT
>TRBJ1-2|TRBD1|-|TRBV5-5
CASSLAGQGGGYTF
TGTGCCAGCAGCTTGGCCGGGCAGGGGGGTGGCTACACCTTC
>TRBJ2-1|TRBD1|-|TRBV5-1
CASSSTGGSYNEQFF
TGCGCCAGCAGCTCTACAGGGGGCTCCTACAATGAGCAGTTCTTC
>TRBJ2-3|-|-|TRBV7-2
CASSLVSGGTDTQYF
TGTGCCAGCAGCTTAGTATCGGGGGGCACAGATACGCAGTATTTT
>TRBJ1-1|-|-|TRBV5-1
CASSLGGGTEAFF
TGCGCCAGCAGCTTGGGAGGGGGAACTGAAGCTTTCTTT
>TRBJ1-4|TRBD1|-|TRBV9
CASSIDRGMFREKLFF
TGTGCCAGCAGCATAGACAGGGGGATGTTTCGTGAAAAACTGTTTTTT
>TRBJ2-5|TRBD2|-|TRBV2
CASSDGAGPGETQYF
TGTGCCAGCAGTGATGGAGCGGGGCCAGGCGAGACCCAGTACTTC
>TRBJ1-4|-|-|TRBV11-2
CASSLSQGMGEKLFF
TGTGCCAGCAGCTTAAGTCAGGGCATGGGGGAAAAACTGTTTTTT
>TRBJ1-2|TRBD1|-|TRBV30
CAWSVLQGAFGYTF
TGTGCCTGGAGTGTCCTACAGGGGGCATTTGGCTACACCTTC
>TRBJ1-2|-|-|TRBV12-3/TRBV12-4
CASSLIEAGYTF
TGTGCCAGCAGTTTAATCGAGGCGGGCTACACCTTC
>TRBJ1-1|TRBD1|-|TRBV5-1
CASSSTGTEYEAFF
TGCGCCAGCAGCTCTACCGGGACAGAGTATGAAGCTTTCTTT
>TRBJ2-3|TRBD2|-|TRBV7-3
CASSLLKRGFTDTQYF
TGTGCCAGCAGCTTATTAAAGCGGGGGTTCACAGATACGCAGTATTTT
>TRBJ1-2|-|once|TRBV29-1
CSVPGSGGGGNYGYTF
TGCAGCGTTCCCGGCAGTGGGGGCGGCGGTAACTATGGCTACACCTTC
>TRBJ1-2|-|-|TRBV5-4
CASSLWNTPMHGYTF
TGTGCCAGCAGCTTGTGGAATACCCCGATGCATGGCTACACCTTC
>TRBJ1-1|TRBD1|-|TRBV5-1
CASSLVSGHRGMNTEAFF
TGCGCCAGCAGCTTGGTGTCAGGGCACAGGGGAATGAACACTGAAGCTTTCTTT
>TRBJ1-2|TRBD1|-|TRBV30
CAWSEVDRERNYGYTF
TGTGCCTGGAGTGAAGTCGACAGGGAAAGGAACTATGGCTACACCTTC
>TRBJ1-1|-|-|TRBV28
CASSLGGLSPEAFF
TGTGCCAGCAGTTTGGGGGGGCTAAGCCCTGAAGCTTTCTTT
>TRBJ1-6|-|once|TRBV27
CASSDTQLLPLHF
TGTGCCAGCAGCGATACACAACTCTTACCCCTCCACTTT
>TRBJ2-1|TRBD2|-|TRBV10-3
CAIKRTSGGSDEQFF
TGTGCCATCAAAAGGACTAGCGGGGGTAGCGATGAGCAGTTCTTC
>TRBJ1-1|-|-|TRBV7-6
CASSSTLNTEAFF
TGTGCCAGCAGCTCAACACTGAACACTGAAGCTTTCTTT
>TRBJ2-7|-|-|TRBV5-5
CASSYHYEQYF
TGTGCCAGCAGCTACCACTACGAGCAGTACTTC
>TRBJ1-1|TRBD1|-|TRBV5-5
CASNPTGTYTEAFF
TGTGCCAGCAACCCGACAGGGACCTACACTGAAGCTTTCTTT
>TRBJ1-6|-|-|TRBV27
CASSLWGANSPLHF
TGTGCCAGCAGTTTATGGGGGGCTAATTCACCCCTCCACTTT
>TRBJ2-7|TRBD2|-|TRBV18
CASSPRAGGSSYEQYF
TGTGCCAGCTCACCACGTGCGGGGGGCAGCTCCTACGAGCAGTACTTC
>TRBJ2-3|-|-|TRBV27
CASAPSSEGLTQYF
TGTGCCAGCGCCCCCTCTAGTGAGGGGTTGACGCAGTATTTT
>TRBJ1-1|-|-|TRBV29-1
CSAIRTVNTEAFF
TGCAGCGCCATACGGACGGTGAACACTGAAGCTTTCTTT
>TRBJ1-1|TRBD1|-|TRBV18
CASSQKTGVTEAFF
TGTGCCAGCTCACAAAAGACAGGGGTAACTGAAGCTTTCTTT
>TRBJ1-4|-|-|TRBV4-3
CASSQEKVGSEKLFF
TGCGCCAGCAGCCAAGAAAAGGTGGGGAGTGAAAAACTGTTTTTT
>TRBJ1-2|-|-|TRBV6-1
CASSEMPSNYGYTF
TGTGCCAGCAGTGAAATGCCAAGCAACTATGGCTACACCTTC
>TRBJ2-7|TRBD1|-|TRBV27
CASSWTGGNSYEQYF
TGTGCCAGCAGTTGGACAGGGGGTAACTCCTACGAGCAGTACTTC
>TRBJ1-4|-|-|TRBV10-3
CAISETNEKLFF
TGTGCCATCAGTGAGACCAATGAAAAACTGTTTTTT
>TRBJ2-3|TRBD1|-|TRBV19
CASTLGTGTDTQYF
TGTGCCAGTACGCTGGGGACAGGTACCGATACGCAGTATTTT
>TRBJ1-2|TRBD1|-|TRBV29-1
CSVDRGYYGYTF
TGCAGCGTAGACAGGGGATACTATGGCTACACCTTC
>TRBJ2-5|-|once|TRBV3-1/TRBV3-2
CASSHSPQTQYF
TGTGCCAGCAGCCATTCCCCCCAGACCCAGTACTTC
>TRBJ2-6|-|-|TRBV4-2
CASSQAPSSAGANVLTF
TGTGCCAGCAGCCAAGCCCCCTCTAGTGCTGGGGCCAACGTCCTGACTTTC
>TRBJ2-7|-|-|TRBV11-2
CASSSPVAAYEQYF
TGTGCCAGCAGCTCTCCGGTCGCAGCCTACGAGCAGTACTTC
>TRBJ2-1|-|-|TRBV28
CASTTLLNEQFF
TGTGCCAGCACGACACTTCTCAATGAGCAGTTCTTC
>TRBJ2-3|TRBD2|-|TRBV11-2
CASSWGLGTDTQYF
TGTGCCAGCAGCTGGGGACTAGGCACAGATACGCAGTATTTT
>TRBJ2-7|-|-|TRBV2
CASSDQSYEQYF
TGTGCCAGCAGTGATCAGAGCTACGAGCAGTACTTC
>TRBJ2-2|TRBD2|-|TRBV5-8
CANPVLAALGNTGELFF
TGTGCCAACCCCGTCCTAGCGGCCTTGGGGAACACCGGGGAGCTGTTTTTT